A single sample is the source of the 5 T cell receptor beta chains below, sequenced in a study of cytomegalovirus exposure and HLA in healthy donors. The PCR employed 60 Vbeta primers together with 13 Jbeta primers. TCRdb's table, derived via immunoSEQ multiplex PCR, lists solely in-frame clones and lacks some. Found here are some 130,000 clones, approximately 85% of them singletons; the top ten hold approximately 10%. Material for sequencing was PBMCs. The receptors shown here come from a male donor in good health and CMV-seropositive.

The rearrangement uses TRBV11-3 and TRBJ2-2; 8 bases align to TRBD1. CDR1 is SGHNT, CDR2 YENEEA, per germline. The V gene end was trimmed by 4 bases and the J gene end by 4 bases; junction bases not matched to a gene: 8. This CDR3 is built from 16 residues. CDR3 in amino acids: CASSSAAGGGTGELFF. The DNA of the CDR3 is TGTGCCAGCAGCTCAGCCGCAGGGGGCGGCACCGGGGAGCTGTTTTTT.

V gene TRBV2 combines with J gene TRBJ2-1, with 7 bases aligning to TRBD1. CDR1 and CDR2 (germline): SNHLY, FYNNEI. Trimming removed 8 bases from V and 0 bases from J; junction bases left unmatched: 10. CDR3 length: 16 residues. In DNA form, the CDR3 reads TGTGCCAGCCGTCCCGGGACAGTGAGCTCCTACAATGAGCAGTTCTTC. Translation gives CASRPGTVSSYNEQFF. Full variable domain (outside the CDR3, taken from reference TRBV2 and TRBJ2-1): EPEVTQTPSHQVTQMGQEVILRCVPISNHLYFYWYRQILGQKVEFLVSFYNNEISEKSEIFDDQFSVERPDGSNFTLKIRSTKLEDSAMYFCASRPGTVSSYNEQFFGPGTRLTVL.

The chain couples TRBV19 to TRBJ2-3; a weak D match, TRBD1 (5 bases). Germline CDR1 reads LNHDA; CDR2 reads SQIVND (reference sequence). Trimming took off 0 bases at V and 3 bases at J, with 13 bases between the two ends. The CDR3 sequence is 16 residues long. CDR3 nucleotides: TGTGCCAGTAGTATAGATCTTGGCAGGGCGACAGATACGCAGTATTTT. Amino acid sequence: CASSIDLGRATDTQYF.

The CDR3 loop is CASSRSGQGYEQYF. DNA of the CDR3: TGTGCCAGCAGTCGTTCGGGACAGGGGTACGAGCAGTACTTC. The rearrangement joins TRBV14 to TRBJ2-7; the match to TRBD1 covers 10 bases. The CDR3 is made up of 14 amino acids. Germline V lookup: CDR1 SGHDN, CDR2 FVKESK. Trimming at V came to 6 bases and at J to 4 bases, leaving 6 bases not matched to a gene.

The J gene is TRBJ2-1, the V gene TRBV7-2, with a possible D match to TRBD2 (5 bases). V lost 6 bases and J lost 10, with 13 bases in between. This CDR3 is 12 amino acids long. Germline CDR1 is SGHTA and CDR2 is FQGNSA. CDR3 amino acids: CASSYGVHEQFF. The CDR3 DNA sequence: TGTGCCAGCAGTTACGGGGTTCACGAGCAGTTCTTC.